One sample yielded the 17 T cell receptor beta chains listed below, sequenced in a study of regulatory T cells. Antigens of these TCRs are unknown. The primer mix had 52 TRBV and 13 TRBJ primers. Only in-frame clones appear in the TCRdb table, and some are missing; sequencing was by immunoSEQ multiplex PCR. The sample lists around 29,000 clones; under 95% were seen once. The study's findings and limits: Hydrophobic residues at CDR3 positions 6 and 7 were enriched in conventional CD4+ T cells of CD3G-deficient patients.

The material sequenced was conventional CD4+ T cells sorted from blood. The receptor source for this set is a person under 30 with CD3G deficiency.

This clone was found once. V gene TRBV7-9 combines with J gene TRBJ2-3; 7 positions match TRBD1. The trim removed 7 bases at V and 2 bases at J, leaving 9 bases unmatched. This CDR3 region has 15 residues. The germline V gene has CDR1 SEHNR and CDR2 FQNEAQ (reference sequence). This CDR3 is CASTSRGLNTDTQYF. The DNA for the CDR3 is TGTGCCAGCACTTCGAGGGGGCTTAACACAGATACGCAGTATTTT.

This chain joins TRBV5-1 and TRBJ1-3; D is unclear. Germline loops: CDR1 SGHRS, CDR2 YFSETQ. The V end was cut by 4 bases, the J end by 8 bases, with 10 bases between. There are 12 residues in the CDR3. DNA for the CDR3: TGCGCCAGCAGCGTGGGTGACGACACCATATATTTT. Residues: CASSVGDDTIYF.

This chain uses TRBV6-1 with TRBJ2-4; the D is unclear. The germline CDR1 and CDR2 sequences are MNHNS and SASEGT. Trimming left V 4 bases short and J 0 bases short, with 7 bases between. The CDR3 loop spans 14 amino acids. The chain's CDR3 is CASSAQPAKNIQYF. CDR3 bases: TGTGCCAGCAGTGCACAGCCAGCCAAAAACATTCAGTACTTC.

The V gene is TRBV19, the J gene TRBJ2-3; 7 bases match TRBD1. Germline loops: CDR1 LNHDA, CDR2 SQIVND (reference sequence). The CDR3 sequence is 14 residues long. The ends lost 1 base at V and 4 bases at J; junction bases unmatched: 2. CDR3 region: CASSIGGGADTQYF. In DNA, the CDR3 is TGTGCCAGTAGTATAGGAGGGGGCGCAGATACGCAGTATTTT.

The rearrangement joins TRBV7-9 to TRBJ2-3; D is uncertain. Germline CDR1 reads SEHNR; CDR2 reads FQNEAQ (reference sequence). The V end was cut by 4 bases, the J end by 3 bases, with 11 bases between. This CDR3 comprises 14 residues. DNA of the CDR3: TGTGCCAGCAGCTCTTCCGACATTACAGATACGCAGTATTTT. It codes for CASSSSDITDTQYF.

This chain connects TRBV6-1 to TRBJ2-7; D unclear. Per the germline V gene, CDR1 is MNHNS and CDR2 is SASEGT. This CDR3 is 10 amino acids long. V shed 8 bases and J shed 5 bases, with 7 bases lying between them. The CDR3 loop is CASVAHEQYF. The CDR3 DNA sequence: TGTGCCAGCGTCGCCCACGAGCAGTACTTC.

The chain joins TRBV7-3 to TRBJ1-5; D might be TRBD1 (5 bases). This CDR3 region has 13 residues. V lost 3 bases and J 4 bases, leaving 7 bases between the germline ends. Germline CDR1 SGHTA, CDR2 FQGTGA. CDR3 coding DNA: TGTGCCAGCAGCTTGGGGCCAAATCAGCCCCAGCATTTT. This gives the protein CASSLGPNQPQHF.

The chain uses TRBV5-8 and TRBJ2-3, with D possibly matching TRBD1 (5 bases). The germline V gene encodes CDR1 SGHTS and CDR2 YDEGEE. Trimming removed 1 base at V and 2 bases at J, with 8 bases between. The CDR3 is 14 residues long. The CDR3 region has the DNA TGTGCCAGCAGCTTGCAGGGTATCACAGATACGCAGTATTTT. Protein product: CASSLQGITDTQYF.

This sequence joins TRBV5-1 and TRBJ2-5; D might be TRBD1 (6 bases). Germline assignment: CDR1 SGHRS and CDR2 YFSETQ. The CDR3 runs 15 residues. Trimming shortened V by 4 bases and J by 1 base, and 14 bases separated the two germline ends. CDR3 protein: CASSRLQGLQETQYF. The CDR3 region has the DNA TGCGCCAGCAGCCGATTACAGGGTCTCCAAGAGACCCAGTACTTC.

This chain connects TRBV18 to TRBJ2-2; D gene ambiguous. Per the germline V gene, CDR1 is KGHSH and CDR2 is LQKENI. This CDR3 comprises 13 residues. V lost 6 bases to trimming and J lost 5 bases, with 10 bases between them. In nucleotides, the CDR3 is TGTGCCAGCTCTCCGGACCGGACCGGGGAGCTGTTTTTT. This encodes CASSPDRTGELFF.

V gene TRBV6-1 combines with J gene TRBJ2-7, with no clear D. V lost 5 bases and J 3 bases, leaving 5 bases between the germline ends. CDR3 length equals 11 residues. In germline, CDR1 is MNHNS, CDR2 SASEGT. The CDR3 region has the DNA TGTGCCAGCAGTACCCACTACGAGCAGTACTTC. Amino acid sequence: CASSTHYEQYF.

The chain is built from TRBV5-1 and TRBJ2-5; D remains ambiguous. The CDR3 runs to 14 residues. Germline-derived CDR1 and CDR2 are SGHRS and YFSETQ. Trimming pared 0 bases from V and 1 base from J, leaving 7 bases between. The CDR3 bases are TGCGCCAGCAGCTTGGAGGCTTTCCAAGAGACCCAGTACTTC. Its translation: CASSLEAFQETQYF.

This clone was seen once. The gene calls are TRBV25-1 and TRBJ1-6; D unresolved. CDR1 is MGHDK, CDR2 SYGVNS, per germline. Trimming shortened V by 7 bases and J by 0 bases, and 13 bases separated the two germline ends. This CDR3 spans 16 amino acids. Written as DNA, the CDR3 is TGTGCCAGCACTGCGGGAGGAGGCTCCTATAATTCACCCCTCCACTTT. This translates into CASTAGGGSYNSPLHF.

The chain is built from TRBV10-3 and TRBJ2-6; 8 nucleotides match TRBD1. V was pared by 6 bases and J by 2 bases, with 9 bases of the junction left unmatched. CDR1 is ENHRY, CDR2 SYGVKD, per germline. The CDR3 has 17 amino acids. CDR3 in amino acids: CAIRKQGVAPGANVLTF. CDR3 sequence (DNA): TGTGCCATCAGGAAACAGGGGGTTGCGCCTGGGGCCAACGTCCTGACTTTC.

The V call is TRBV19, the J call TRBJ1-2; D is possibly TRBD1 (6 bases). The CDR3 has 16 amino acids. V lost 6 bases and J lost 0, with 17 bases in between. Germline values: CDR1 LNHDA, CDR2 SQIVND (reference sequence). DNA for the CDR3: TGTGCCAGTAGCCCCCCAGGACAGCAGACTAACTATGGCTACACCTTC. It encodes CASSPPGQQTNYGYTF.

This chain joins TRBV18 and TRBJ1-2, with D possibly being TRBD1 (5 bases). CDR1 and CDR2 (germline): KGHSH, LQKENI. The CDR3 totals 15 residues. V was cut by 2 bases and J by 8 bases, with 18 bases left in between. The CDR3 sequence: CASSPRSGQGGGYTF. CDR3 nucleotide sequence: TGTGCCAGCTCACCAAGGTCCGGCCAGGGCGGGGGCTACACCTTC.

The chain is built from TRBV6-6 and TRBJ2-1; D not certain. The CDR3 is 11 amino acids. V lost 3 bases and J 6 bases, leaving 3 bases between the germline ends. Germline V CDR1 and CDR2: MNHNY, SVGAGI (reference sequence). The chain's CDR3 is CASSYSNEQFF. CDR3 DNA sequence: TGTGCCAGCAGTTATAGCAATGAGCAGTTCTTC.